The 3 T cell receptor beta chains presented below share a single source sample, sequenced in a study of post-analysis software for immune sequencing data. Antigens for these TCRs are unknown. Regarding the study as a whole: TRBV5-6, TRBV5-1 and TRBV20-1 belonged to a set of five TRBV segments that were more frequent in patients than controls.

The TCR beta cDNA libraries contained unique molecular identifiers. TCRdb independently ran MiXCR on the PCR reads; one entry per CDR3 protein. The sample holds under 650,000 distinct CDR3 sequences, 44% seen once. What was sequenced was blood. These receptors all come from a girl between 10 and 17 years old with multiple sclerosis.

The chain recombines TRBV27 with TRBJ1-2, with 10 bases aligning to TRBD1. Germline V lookup: CDR1 MNHEY, CDR2 SMNVEV (reference sequence). V shed 4 bases, J shed 6 bases, and the junction held 8 bases outside the gene matches. The CDR3 is made up of 15 amino acids. CDR3 protein: CASSSGDRGLDGYTF. For the CDR3, the DNA is TGTGCCAGCAGTTCCGGGGACAGGGGTTTAGATGGCTACACCTTC.

This clonotype was observed a handful of times. The gene calls are TRBV5-1 and TRBJ2-1; possible D gene TRBD2, 6 bases. Germline-derived CDR1 and CDR2 are SGHRS and YFSETQ. V was trimmed by 3 bases and J by 0 bases, leaving 10 bases between them. This CDR3 has 15 amino acids. The CDR3 DNA follows: TGCGCCAGCAGCTCGGACTACTCCTCCTACAATGAGCAGTTCTTC. It is translated as CASSSDYSSYNEQFF.

V gene TRBV5-6 combines with J gene TRBJ2-1; 10 nucleotides match TRBD1. V shed 4 bases, J shed 8 bases, and the junction held 9 bases outside the gene matches. Germline lookup yields CDR1 SGHDT and CDR2 YYEEEE. This CDR3 is 15 amino acids long. CDR3 sequence: CASSQGTGVIDEQFF. DNA for the CDR3: TGTGCCAGCAGCCAGGGGACAGGGGTCATCGATGAGCAGTTCTTC.